The rows below give T cell receptor beta chains drawn from one sample of a study of cytomegalovirus exposure and HLA in healthy donors. Data came from immunoSEQ multiplex PCR; TCRdb stores just in-frame clones and leaves some out. The data contain fewer than 200,000 clones, 80% of them singletons. The material sequenced was PBMCs. Receptors were obtained from a woman in her fifties or sixties in good health and CMV-seropositive. CDR3s include the opening cysteine and the closing phenylalanine or tryptophan. D genes are given only for firm matches. Expanded clones get a size class; other rows say once, few or many, or leave the size out.

D gene	clone size	J gene	V gene	CDR3 DNA	CDR3 protein
-	-	TRBJ1-2	TRBV4-3	TGCGCCAGCAGCCAAGTCCAAGGGGCGGATGGCTACACCTTC	CASSQVQGADGYTF
TRBD1	-	TRBJ2-1	TRBV6-5	TGTGCCAGCAGCCTGACCGGGACAGGGAGGAATGAGCAGTTCTTC	CASSLTGTGRNEQFF
-	-	TRBJ2-1	TRBV6-1	TGTGCCAGCAGTGAATCCACGGGTAACTACAATGAGCAGTTCTTC	CASSESTGNYNEQFF
-	-	TRBJ1-5	TRBV28	TGTGCCAGCAATACGGGGAGTGGCAATCAGCCCCAGCATTTT	CASNTGSGNQPQHF
-	-	TRBJ2-1	TRBV19	TGTGCCAGTAGTATAGTACGGGGCAATGAGCAGTTCTTC	CASSIVRGNEQFF
TRBD1	few	TRBJ2-7	TRBV9	TGTGCCAGCAGCCCGCGCCTAGGGGGCAATTACGAGCAGTACTTC	CASSPRLGGNYEQYF
TRBD1	-	TRBJ1-2	TRBV30	TGTGCCTGGAGTGCGTGGACAGGGTCTTCTGGCTACACCTTC	CAWSAWTGSSGYTF
TRBD2	-	TRBJ2-7	TRBV2	TGTGCCAGCACGCCACTAGCGGGGGGGCGACACGAGCAGTACTTC	CASTPLAGGRHEQYF
TRBD1	-	TRBJ2-3	TRBV10-3	TGTGCCATCAGTGGGGAGACAGGGGCTGCGACAGATACGCAGTATTTT	CAISGETGAATDTQYF
-	-	TRBJ1-1	TRBV18	TGTGCCAGCTCACCCTCCCTCGGGAGGCCTGAAGCTTTCTTT	CASSPSLGRPEAFF
-	-	TRBJ1-6	TRBV25-1	TGTGCCAGCAGGGTGGGACATTCTTATTCACCCCTCCACTTT	CASRVGHSYSPLHF
TRBD2	few	TRBJ2-7	TRBV28	TGTGCCAGCGAAGTGAGCGGGAGGGCCCTCTACGAGCAGTACTTC	CASEVSGRALYEQYF
-	-	TRBJ1-2	TRBV20-1	TGCAGTGCCCCACAGGACGAGAGCTACACCTTC	CSAPQDESYTF
TRBD1	few	TRBJ1-2	TRBV30	TGTGCCTGGTTCGTCCCGGGACAGGGCGGGGGCTACACCTTC	CAWFVPGQGGGYTF
-	-	TRBJ2-3	TRBV29-1	TGCAGCGCCGCCTCAGGAAGTGGGACAGATACGCAGTATTTT	CSAASGSGTDTQYF
TRBD2	few	TRBJ2-7	TRBV28	TGTGCCAGCAGTCCGCGCCCTAGCGCTAGCGGTATCCACGAGCAGTACTTC	CASSPRPSASGIHEQYF
-	-	TRBJ2-5	TRBV13	TGTGCCAGCAGCTTATCAGGAGAGACCCAGTACTTC	CASSLSGETQYF
-	-	TRBJ1-5	TRBV13	TGTGCCAGCAGCTTGACTAATCAGCCCCAGCATTTT	CASSLTNQPQHF
-	-	TRBJ2-3	TRBV29-1	TGCAGCCTACGACGGGAACCAGATACGCAGTATTTT	CSLRREPDTQYF
TRBD1	-	TRBJ1-4	TRBV4-2	TGTGCCAGCAGATTGACCTCGGACAGGGCTCGTGAAAAACTGTTTTTT	CASRLTSDRAREKLFF
TRBD1	-	TRBJ2-5	TRBV9	TGTGCCAGCAGCAATAGCAGGGGGATGGAGACCCAGTACTTC	CASSNSRGMETQYF
-	-	TRBJ2-7	TRBV11-2	TGTGCCAGCAGCCCCTCTAATCCCTACGAGCAGTACTTC	CASSPSNPYEQYF
-	-	TRBJ2-7	TRBV2	TGTGCCAGCAAATCGGCCTACGAGCAGTACTTC	CASKSAYEQYF
TRBD1	-	TRBJ1-1	TRBV6-5	TGTGCCAGCAGTCCTGGGACAGGGAAGAACACTGAAGCTTTCTTT	CASSPGTGKNTEAFF
TRBD1	-	TRBJ2-3	TRBV27	TGTGCCAGCGGCCGGACAGGGTCTGGCACAGATACGCAGTATTTT	CASGRTGSGTDTQYF
-	-	TRBJ1-5	TRBV5-6	TGTGCCAGCAGCTTAAACAGGGATCAGCCCCAGCATTTT	CASSLNRDQPQHF
-	-	TRBJ1-1	TRBV5-1	TGCGCCAGCAGCTTTCGCTTGGGGCCCGAAAGAGAAGCTTTCTTT	CASSFRLGPEREAFF
TRBD1	-	TRBJ2-2	TRBV6-1	TGTGCCAGCAGTGGGACAGGGGGCTACCTATCGAACACCGGGGAGCTGTCTTTT	CASSGTGGYLSNTGELSF
TRBD1	-	TRBJ2-7	TRBV29-1	TGCAGCGGGCAGGGGGATGCCTACGAGCAGTACTTC	CSGQGDAYEQYF
TRBD1	-	TRBJ2-1	TRBV11-1	TGTGCCAGCAGCTTAACGGACAGGGGCGACCAGTTCTTC	CASSLTDRGDQFF
-	-	TRBJ1-5	TRBV27	TGTGCCAGCAGTTTTCACAGTAGCAATCAGCCCCAGCATTTT	CASSFHSSNQPQHF
-	-	TRBJ1-2	TRBV15	TGTGCCACCAGCACCGGTGGGGGGTCCCATGGCTACACCTTC	CATSTGGGSHGYTF
-	-	TRBJ1-1	TRBV7-3	TGTGCCAGCAGCGAACAGGGACTGAACACTGAAGCTTTCTTT	CASSEQGLNTEAFF
-	-	TRBJ2-7	TRBV10-1	TGCGCCAGCAGCGCCCCGGGGGTCGAGCAGTACTTC	CASSAPGVEQYF
TRBD1	-	TRBJ1-2	TRBV27	TGTGCCAGCAGTCGATCGGGACAGCTCATCGTTAACTATGGCTACACCTTC	CASSRSGQLIVNYGYTF
-	-	TRBJ1-2	TRBV14	TGTGCCAGCAGCCAAGCGGCGGGGGGTAACTATGGCTACACCTTC	CASSQAAGGNYGYTF
-	-	TRBJ2-3	TRBV6-4	TGTGCCAGCTCGCTTGACCGGGATCATACGCAGTATTTT	CASSLDRDHTQYF
-	-	TRBJ1-5	TRBV9	TGTGCCAGCAGCGTATCAGGGTCCCCCAATCAGCCCCAGCATTTT	CASSVSGSPNQPQHF
-	few	TRBJ2-1	TRBV10-2	TGCGCCAGCGAAGAACCCGGGACTCTCTACAATGAGCAGTTCTTC	CASEEPGTLYNEQFF
TRBD1	-	TRBJ1-3	TRBV2	TGTGCCAGCAGTGAAGAATCACAGGGGGCGAACACCATATATTTT	CASSEESQGANTIYF
TRBD1	few	TRBJ1-1	TRBV28	TGTGCCAGCAGCACCCCGGGACAGGGGGAGAGCACTGAAGCTTTCTTT	CASSTPGQGESTEAFF
-	few	TRBJ1-1	TRBV5-1	TGCGCCAGCAGCTTGGTAGGGGCCGCTGAAGCTTTCTTT	CASSLVGAAEAFF
-	few	TRBJ1-2	TRBV29-1	TGCAGCGTTGTAACGGGTTCCGGGGGAAAAGTCTATGGCTACACCTTC	CSVVTGSGGKVYGYTF
-	few	TRBJ1-1	TRBV5-8	TGTGCCAGCACCCTGAGAAACACTGAAGCTTTCTTT	CASTLRNTEAFF
-	-	TRBJ1-4	TRBV25-1	TGTGCCAGCAGTGAATGGACTGAGAATGAAAAACTGTTTTTT	CASSEWTENEKLFF
-	-	TRBJ1-6	TRBV7-2	TGTGCCAGCAGCCCAGACAGCTGGCTTAGCTCCTATAATTCACCCCTCCACTTT	CASSPDSWLSSYNSPLHF
-	-	TRBJ1-1	TRBV18	TGTGCCAGCTCACCCGAACAGAACACTGAAGCTTTCTTT	CASSPEQNTEAFF
-	-	TRBJ2-7	TRBV28	TGTGCCAGCAGTTTTGGGGGACACTTCGAGCAGTACTTC	CASSFGGHFEQYF
-	-	TRBJ1-5	TRBV28	TGTGCCAGCAGTCTCCCGTCGGGGGGCAATCAGCCCCAGCATTTT	CASSLPSGGNQPQHF
TRBD2	-	TRBJ2-1	TRBV7-2	TGTGCCAGCAGCTTAGCGGGCACTAGCGGAGCCCCCTACAATGAGCAGTTCTTC	CASSLAGTSGAPYNEQFF
-	once	TRBJ2-1	TRBV5-1	TGCGCCAGCAGCTTGGCGGGCGGGAACAATGAGCAGTTCTTC	CASSLAGGNNEQFF